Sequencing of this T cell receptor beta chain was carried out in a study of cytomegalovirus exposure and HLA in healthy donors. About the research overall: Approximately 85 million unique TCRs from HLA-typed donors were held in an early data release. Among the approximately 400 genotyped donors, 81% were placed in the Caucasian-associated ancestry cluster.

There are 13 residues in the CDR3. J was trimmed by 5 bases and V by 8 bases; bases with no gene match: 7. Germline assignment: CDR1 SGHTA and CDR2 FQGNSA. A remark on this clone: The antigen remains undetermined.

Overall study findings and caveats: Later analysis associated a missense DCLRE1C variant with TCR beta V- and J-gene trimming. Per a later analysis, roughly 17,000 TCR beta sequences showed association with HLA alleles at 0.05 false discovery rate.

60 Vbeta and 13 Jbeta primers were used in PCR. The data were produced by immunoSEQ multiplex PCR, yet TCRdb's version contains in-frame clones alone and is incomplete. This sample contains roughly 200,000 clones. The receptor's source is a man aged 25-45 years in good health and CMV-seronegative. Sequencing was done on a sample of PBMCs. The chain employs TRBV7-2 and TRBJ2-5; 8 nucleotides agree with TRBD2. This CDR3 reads CASVRGAGETQYF. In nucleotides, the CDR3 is TGTGCCAGCGTGCGGGGGGCAGGGGAGACCCAGTACTTC.